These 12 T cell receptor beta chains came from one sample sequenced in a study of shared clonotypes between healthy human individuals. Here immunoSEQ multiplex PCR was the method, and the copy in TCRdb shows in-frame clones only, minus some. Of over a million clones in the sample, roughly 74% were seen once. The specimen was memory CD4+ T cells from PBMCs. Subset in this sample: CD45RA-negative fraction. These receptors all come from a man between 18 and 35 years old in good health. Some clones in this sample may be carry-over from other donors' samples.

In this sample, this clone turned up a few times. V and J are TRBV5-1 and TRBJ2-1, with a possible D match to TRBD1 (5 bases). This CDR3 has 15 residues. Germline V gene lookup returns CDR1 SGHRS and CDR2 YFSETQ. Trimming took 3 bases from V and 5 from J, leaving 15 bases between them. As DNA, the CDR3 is TGCGCCAGCAGCTGGGGCCCTCAGGTCAACAATGAGCAGTTCTTC. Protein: CASSWGPQVNNEQFF.

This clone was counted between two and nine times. CDR3 loop: CASSKNLLAGGPSSSYEQYF. The CDR3 bases are TGTGCCAGTAGCAAAAACCTTCTAGCGGGAGGACCTTCGAGCTCCTACGAGCAGTACTTC. This chain joins TRBV19 and TRBJ2-7; 11 bases agree with TRBD2. This CDR3 has 20 amino acids. V lost 6 bases to trimming and J lost 0 bases; unmatched junction nucleotides: 19. Germline CDR1 reads LNHDA; CDR2 reads SQIVND (reference sequence).

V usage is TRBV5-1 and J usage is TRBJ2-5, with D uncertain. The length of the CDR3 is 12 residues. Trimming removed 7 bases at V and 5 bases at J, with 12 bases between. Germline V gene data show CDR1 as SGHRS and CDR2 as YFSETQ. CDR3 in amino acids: CASGRVGETQYF. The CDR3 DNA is TGCGCCAGCGGTAGGGTCGGGGAGACCCAGTACTTC. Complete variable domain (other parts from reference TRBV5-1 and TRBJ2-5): KAGVTQTPRYLIKTRGQQVTLSCSPISGHRSVSWYQQTPGQGLQFLFEYFSETQRNKGNFPGRFSGRQFSNSRSEMNVSTLELGDSALYLCASGRVGETQYFGPGTRLLVL.

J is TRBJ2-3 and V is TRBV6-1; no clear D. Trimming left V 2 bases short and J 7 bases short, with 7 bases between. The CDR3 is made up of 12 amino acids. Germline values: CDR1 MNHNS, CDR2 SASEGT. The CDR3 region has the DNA TGTGCCAGCAGTGAATCGAGGTATACGCAGTATTTT. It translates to CASSESRYTQYF.

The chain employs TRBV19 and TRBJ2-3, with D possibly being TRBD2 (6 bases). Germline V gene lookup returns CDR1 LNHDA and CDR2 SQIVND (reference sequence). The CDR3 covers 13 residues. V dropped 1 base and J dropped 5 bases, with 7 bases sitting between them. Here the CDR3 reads CASSIVGGDTQYF. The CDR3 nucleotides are TGTGCCAGTAGTATAGTCGGGGGAGATACGCAGTATTTT.

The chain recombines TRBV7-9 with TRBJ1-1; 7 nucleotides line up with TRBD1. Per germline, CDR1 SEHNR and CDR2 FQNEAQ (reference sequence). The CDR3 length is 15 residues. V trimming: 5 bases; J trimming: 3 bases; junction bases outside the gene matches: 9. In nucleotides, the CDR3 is TGTGCCAGCAGCCGCCAAGGGGGCTCGGACACTGAAGCTTTCTTT. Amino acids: CASSRQGGSDTEAFF.

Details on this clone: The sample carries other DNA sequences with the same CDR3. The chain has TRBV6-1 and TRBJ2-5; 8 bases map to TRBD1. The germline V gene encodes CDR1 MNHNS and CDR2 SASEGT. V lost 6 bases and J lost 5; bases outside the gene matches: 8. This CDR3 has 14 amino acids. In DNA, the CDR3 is TGTGCCAGCAGGACCAGGGGGCGTGGGGAGACCCAGTACTTC. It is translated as CASRTRGRGETQYF.

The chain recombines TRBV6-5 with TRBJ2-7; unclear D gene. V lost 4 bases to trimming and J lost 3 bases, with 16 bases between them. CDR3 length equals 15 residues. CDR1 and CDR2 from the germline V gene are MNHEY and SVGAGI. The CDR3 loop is CASSLSPTALYEQYF. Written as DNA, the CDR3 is TGTGCCAGCAGTTTATCCCCTACCGCCCTCTACGAGCAGTACTTC.

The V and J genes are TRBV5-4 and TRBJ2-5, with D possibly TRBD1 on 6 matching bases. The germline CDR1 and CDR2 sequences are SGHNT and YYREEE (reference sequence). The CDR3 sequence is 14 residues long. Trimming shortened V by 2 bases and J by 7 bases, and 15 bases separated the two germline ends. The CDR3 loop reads CASSFPRGEGTQYF. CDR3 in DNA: TGTGCCAGCAGCTTCCCCAGGGGTGAAGGGACCCAGTACTTC.

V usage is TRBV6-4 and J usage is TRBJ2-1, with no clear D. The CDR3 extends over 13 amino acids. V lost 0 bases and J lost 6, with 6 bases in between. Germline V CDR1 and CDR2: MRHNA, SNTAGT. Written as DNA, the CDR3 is TGTGCCAGCAGTGACTCGGTAGTCAATGAGCAGTTCTTC. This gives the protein CASSDSVVNEQFF.

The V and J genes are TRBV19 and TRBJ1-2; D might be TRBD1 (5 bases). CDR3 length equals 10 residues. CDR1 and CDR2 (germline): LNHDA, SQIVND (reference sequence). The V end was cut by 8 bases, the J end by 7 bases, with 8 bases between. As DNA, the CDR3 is TGTGCCAGTTCTCAGGGTGGCTACACCTTC. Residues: CASSQGGYTF.

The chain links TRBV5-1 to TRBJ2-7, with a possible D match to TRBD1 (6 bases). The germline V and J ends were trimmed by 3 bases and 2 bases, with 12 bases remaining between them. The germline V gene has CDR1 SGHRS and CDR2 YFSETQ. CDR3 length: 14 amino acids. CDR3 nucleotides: TGCGCCAGCAGCTCTGGGGACATCACCTACGAGCAGTACTTC. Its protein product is CASSSGDITYEQYF.